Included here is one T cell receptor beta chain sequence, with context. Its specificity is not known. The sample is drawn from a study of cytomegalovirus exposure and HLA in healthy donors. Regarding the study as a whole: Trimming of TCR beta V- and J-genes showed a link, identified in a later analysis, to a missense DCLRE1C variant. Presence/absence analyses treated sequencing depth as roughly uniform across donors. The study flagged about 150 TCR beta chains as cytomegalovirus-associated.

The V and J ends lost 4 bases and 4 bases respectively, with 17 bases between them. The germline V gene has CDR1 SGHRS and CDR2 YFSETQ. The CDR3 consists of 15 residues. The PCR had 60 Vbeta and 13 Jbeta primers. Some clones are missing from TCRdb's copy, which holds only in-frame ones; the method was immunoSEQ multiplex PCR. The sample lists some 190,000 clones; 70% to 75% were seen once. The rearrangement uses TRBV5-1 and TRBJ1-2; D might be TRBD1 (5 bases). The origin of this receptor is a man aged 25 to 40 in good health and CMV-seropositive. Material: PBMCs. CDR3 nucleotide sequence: TGCGCCAGCAGCCCCGGACGGACAAGGGGCTATGGCTACACCTTC. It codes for CASSPGRTRGYGYTF.